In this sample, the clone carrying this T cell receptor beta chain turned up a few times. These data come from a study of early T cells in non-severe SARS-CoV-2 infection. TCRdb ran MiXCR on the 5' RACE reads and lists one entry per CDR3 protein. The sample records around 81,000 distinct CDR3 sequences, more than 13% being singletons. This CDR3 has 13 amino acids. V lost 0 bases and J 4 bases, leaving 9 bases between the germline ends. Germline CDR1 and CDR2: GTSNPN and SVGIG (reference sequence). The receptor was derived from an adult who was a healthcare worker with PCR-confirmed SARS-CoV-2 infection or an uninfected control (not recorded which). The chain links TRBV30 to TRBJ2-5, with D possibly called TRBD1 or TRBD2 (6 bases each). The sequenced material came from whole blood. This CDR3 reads CAWSVGGRETQYF. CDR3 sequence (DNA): TGTGCCTGGAGTGTCGGGGGCAGAGAGACCCAGTACTTC.